This entry concerns a single T cell receptor beta chain. Its antigen is unknown. The germline CDR1 and CDR2 sequences are ENHRY and SYGVKD. The CDR3 consists of 15 residues. Trimming stripped 5 bases from V and 1 base from J, with 11 bases between. This entry belongs to a study of early T cells in non-severe SARS-CoV-2 infection. For the study at large: Sequenced bulk RNA came from whole blood that was unsorted, and chains were unpaired.

Broader study findings: Private and CD4 specificities were missed by VDJdb matching, skewed to anti-spike CD8.

Attachment of unique molecular identifiers to individual cDNA molecules was performed. TCRdb fed the 5' RACE reads into MiXCR, producing one record per CDR3 protein. Of 45,000 to 75,000 distinct CDR3 sequences listed, 5.6% were seen once; the top ten hold roughly 7%. The sequence came from an adult who was a healthcare worker with PCR-confirmed SARS-CoV-2 infection or an uninfected control (not recorded which). The chain links TRBV10-3 to TRBJ2-2; D assignment may be TRBD1 or TRBD2 (5 bases each). Material for sequencing was whole blood. The CDR3 loop is CAISPGTGNTGELFF. DNA of the CDR3: TGTGCCATCAGTCCCGGGACGGGGAACACCGGGGAGCTGTTTTTT.